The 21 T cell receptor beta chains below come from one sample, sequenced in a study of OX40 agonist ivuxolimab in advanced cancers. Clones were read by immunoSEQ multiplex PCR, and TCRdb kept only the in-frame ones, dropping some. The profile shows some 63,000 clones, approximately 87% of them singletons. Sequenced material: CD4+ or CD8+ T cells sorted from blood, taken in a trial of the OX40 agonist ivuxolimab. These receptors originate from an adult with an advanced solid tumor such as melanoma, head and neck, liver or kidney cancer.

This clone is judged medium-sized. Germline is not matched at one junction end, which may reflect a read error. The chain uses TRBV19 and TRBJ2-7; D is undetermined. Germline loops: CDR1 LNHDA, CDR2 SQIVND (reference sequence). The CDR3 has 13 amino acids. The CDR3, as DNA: TGTGCCAGTAGCATAGGTTATGGGGACGAGCAGTACTTC. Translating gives CASSIGYGDEQYF.

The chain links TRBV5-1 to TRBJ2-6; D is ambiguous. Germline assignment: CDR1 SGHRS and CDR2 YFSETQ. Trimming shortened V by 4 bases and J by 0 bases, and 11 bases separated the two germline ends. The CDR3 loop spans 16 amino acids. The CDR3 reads CASSVTANSGANVLTF. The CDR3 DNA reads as TGCGCCAGCAGCGTTACAGCCAACTCTGGGGCCAACGTCCTGACTTTC.

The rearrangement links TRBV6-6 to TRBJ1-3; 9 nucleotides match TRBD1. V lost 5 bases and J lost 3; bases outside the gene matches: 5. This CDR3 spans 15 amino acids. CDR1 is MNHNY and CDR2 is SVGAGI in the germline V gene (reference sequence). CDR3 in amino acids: CASSPGTGIGNTIYF. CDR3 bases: TGTGCCAGCAGTCCCGGGACAGGGATTGGAAACACCATATATTTT.

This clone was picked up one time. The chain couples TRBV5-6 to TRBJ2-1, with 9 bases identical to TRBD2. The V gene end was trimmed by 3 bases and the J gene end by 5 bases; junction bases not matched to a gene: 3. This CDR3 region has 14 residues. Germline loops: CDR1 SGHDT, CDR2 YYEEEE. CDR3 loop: CASSSLAGNNEQFF. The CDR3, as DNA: TGTGCCAGCAGCTCCCTAGCGGGAAACAATGAGCAGTTCTTC.

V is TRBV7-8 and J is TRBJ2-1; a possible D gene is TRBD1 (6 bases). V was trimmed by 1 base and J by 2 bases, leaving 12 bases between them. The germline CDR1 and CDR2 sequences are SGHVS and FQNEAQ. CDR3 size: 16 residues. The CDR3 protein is CASSLVQGVAYNEQFF. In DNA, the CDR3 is TGTGCCAGCAGCTTAGTACAGGGAGTCGCCTACAATGAGCAGTTCTTC. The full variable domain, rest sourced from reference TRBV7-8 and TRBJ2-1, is GAGVSQSPRYKVAKRGQDVALRCDPISGHVSLFWYQQALGQGPEFLTYFQNEAQLDKSGLPSDRFFAERPEGSVSTLKIQRTQQEDSAVYLCASSLVQGVAYNEQFFGPGTRLTVL.

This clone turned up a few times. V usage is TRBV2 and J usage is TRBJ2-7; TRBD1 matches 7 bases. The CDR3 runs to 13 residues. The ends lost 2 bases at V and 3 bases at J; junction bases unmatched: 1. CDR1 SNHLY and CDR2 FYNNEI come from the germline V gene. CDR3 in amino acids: CASSEHRGYEQYF. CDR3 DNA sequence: TGTGCCAGCAGTGAACACAGGGGCTACGAGCAGTACTTC.

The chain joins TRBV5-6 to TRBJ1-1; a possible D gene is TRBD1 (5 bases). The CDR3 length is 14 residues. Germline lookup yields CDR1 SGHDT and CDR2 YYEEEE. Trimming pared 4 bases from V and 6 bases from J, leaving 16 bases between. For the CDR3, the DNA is TGTGCCAGCAGCGGGGCCGACTTGAGCGCTGAAGCTTTCTTT. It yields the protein CASSGADLSAEAFF.

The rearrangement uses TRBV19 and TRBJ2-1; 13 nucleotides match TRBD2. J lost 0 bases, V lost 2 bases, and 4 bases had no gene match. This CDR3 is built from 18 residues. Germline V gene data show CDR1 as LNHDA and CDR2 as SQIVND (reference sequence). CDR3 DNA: TGTGCCAGTAGTATAACCCGGACTAGCGGGAGCTCCTACAATGAGCAGTTCTTC. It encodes CASSITRTSGSSYNEQFF.

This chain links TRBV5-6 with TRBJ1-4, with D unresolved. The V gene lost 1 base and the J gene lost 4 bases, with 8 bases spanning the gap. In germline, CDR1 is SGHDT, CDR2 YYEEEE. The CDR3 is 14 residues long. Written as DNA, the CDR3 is TGTGCCAGCAGCTTGAGGCCAGTTAATGAAAAACTGTTTTTT. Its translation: CASSLRPVNEKLFF.

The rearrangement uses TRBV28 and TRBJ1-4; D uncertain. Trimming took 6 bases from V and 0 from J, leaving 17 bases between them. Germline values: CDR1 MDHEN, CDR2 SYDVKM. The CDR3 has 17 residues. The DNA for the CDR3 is TGTGCCAGCAGCACCCCCGAGTCCGGGGCAACTAATGAAAAACTGTTTTTT. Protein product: CASSTPESGATNEKLFF.

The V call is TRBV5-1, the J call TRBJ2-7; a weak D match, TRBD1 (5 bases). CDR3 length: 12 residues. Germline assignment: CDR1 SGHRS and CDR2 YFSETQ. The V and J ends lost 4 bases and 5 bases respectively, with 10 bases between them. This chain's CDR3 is CASSPTDNEQYF. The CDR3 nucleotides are TGCGCCAGCAGCCCGACAGACAACGAGCAGTACTTC.

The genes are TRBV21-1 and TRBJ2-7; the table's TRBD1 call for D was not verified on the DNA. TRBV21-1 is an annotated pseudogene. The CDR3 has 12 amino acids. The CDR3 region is CASNGQSYEQYF. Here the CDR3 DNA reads TGTGCCAGCAACGGACAGTCCTACGAGCAGTACTTC.

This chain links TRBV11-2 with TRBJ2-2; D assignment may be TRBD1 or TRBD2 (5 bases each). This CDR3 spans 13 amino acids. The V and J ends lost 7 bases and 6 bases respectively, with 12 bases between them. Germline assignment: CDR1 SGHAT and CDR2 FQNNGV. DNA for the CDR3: TGTGCCAGCACCGGGGCTCCTTCCGGGGAGCTGTTTTTT. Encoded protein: CASTGAPSGELFF.

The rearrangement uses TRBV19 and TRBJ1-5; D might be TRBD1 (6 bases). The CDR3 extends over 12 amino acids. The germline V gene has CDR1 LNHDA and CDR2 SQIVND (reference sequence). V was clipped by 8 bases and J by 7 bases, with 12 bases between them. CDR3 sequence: CASAQGRQPQHF. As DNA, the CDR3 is TGTGCCAGTGCCCAGGGGAGGCAGCCCCAGCATTTT.

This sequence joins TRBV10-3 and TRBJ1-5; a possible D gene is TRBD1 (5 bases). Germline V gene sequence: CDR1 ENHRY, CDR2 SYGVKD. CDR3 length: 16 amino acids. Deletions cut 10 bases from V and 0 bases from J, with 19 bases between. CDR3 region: CATRPSGPNSNQPQHF. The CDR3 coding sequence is TGTGCCACGAGACCCTCGGGACCTAATAGCAATCAGCCCCAGCATTTT.

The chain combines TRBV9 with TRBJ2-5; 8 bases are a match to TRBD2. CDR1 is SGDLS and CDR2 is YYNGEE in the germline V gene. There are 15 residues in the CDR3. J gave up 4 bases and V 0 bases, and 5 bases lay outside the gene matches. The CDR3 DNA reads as TGTGCCAGCAGCGTAGTGGCGGGGGGAAGAGAGACCCAGTACTTC. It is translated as CASSVVAGGRETQYF.

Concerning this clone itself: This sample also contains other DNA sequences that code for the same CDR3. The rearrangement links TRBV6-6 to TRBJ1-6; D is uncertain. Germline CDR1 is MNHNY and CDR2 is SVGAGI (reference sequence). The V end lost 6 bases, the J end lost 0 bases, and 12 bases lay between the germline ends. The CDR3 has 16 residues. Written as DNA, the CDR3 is TGTGCCAGCAGCCCGTCTTGGAGCTCCTATAATTCACCCCTCCACTTT. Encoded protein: CASSPSWSSYNSPLHF.

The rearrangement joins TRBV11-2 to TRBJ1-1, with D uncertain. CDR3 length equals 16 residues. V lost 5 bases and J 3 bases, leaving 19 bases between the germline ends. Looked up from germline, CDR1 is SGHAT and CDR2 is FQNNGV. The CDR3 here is CASSIPLQRSYTEAFF. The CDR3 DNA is TGTGCCAGCAGCATACCGTTACAGAGGTCTTACACTGAAGCTTTCTTT.

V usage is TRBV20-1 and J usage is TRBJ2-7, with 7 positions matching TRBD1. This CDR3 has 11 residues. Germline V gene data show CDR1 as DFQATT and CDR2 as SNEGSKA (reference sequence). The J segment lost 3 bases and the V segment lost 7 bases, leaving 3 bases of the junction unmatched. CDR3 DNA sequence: TGCAGTGGGGACAGACTCTACGAGCAGTACTTC. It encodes CSGDRLYEQYF.

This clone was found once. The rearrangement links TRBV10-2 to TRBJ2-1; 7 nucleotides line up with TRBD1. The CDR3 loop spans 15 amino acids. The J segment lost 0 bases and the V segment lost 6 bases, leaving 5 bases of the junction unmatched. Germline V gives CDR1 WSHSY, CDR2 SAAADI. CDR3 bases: TGCGCCAGCAGGGACAGGCCCCGCTCCTACAATGAGCAGTTCTTC. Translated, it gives CASRDRPRSYNEQFF.

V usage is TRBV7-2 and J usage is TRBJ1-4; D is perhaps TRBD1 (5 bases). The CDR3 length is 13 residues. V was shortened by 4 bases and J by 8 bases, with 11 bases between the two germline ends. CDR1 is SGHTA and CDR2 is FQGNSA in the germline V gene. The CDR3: CASSSSGEEKLFF. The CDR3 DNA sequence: TGTGCCAGCAGCTCTTCGGGGGAAGAAAAACTGTTTTTT.